The next 27 T cell receptor beta chains were all read from a single sample in a study of Graves' ophthalmopathy and Graves' hyperthyroidism. Amplification targeted the TCR beta CDR3 regions, with RNA transcripts as the source material. HTBI primers were used in a first-round RT-PCR, which preceded a second-round multiplex PCR. TCRdb recomputed calls from the multiplex PCR reads with MiXCR, one row per CDR3 protein. The sample records hundreds of thousands of distinct CDR3 sequences, about a fifth being singletons. Material for sequencing was peripheral blood. Every receptor here comes from a young woman with stable Graves' hyperthyroidism. Some clones in this sample may be carry-over from other donors' samples.

This clonotype has ten or more counts. V and J are TRBV19 and TRBJ1-2, with D possibly matching TRBD1 (6 bases). Germline V gene sequence: CDR1 LNHDA, CDR2 SQIVND (reference sequence). This CDR3 is 14 amino acids long. Trimming removed 3 bases from V and 3 bases from J, with 11 bases in between. CDR3 loop: CASSIDRLYYGYTF. The CDR3 region has the DNA TGTGCCAGTAGTATCGACAGGCTTTACTATGGCTACACCTTC.

This clonotype was recorded many times. The chain is built from TRBV15 and TRBJ2-7, with D possibly being TRBD2 (6 bases). Trimming cost V 0 bases and J 2 bases, with 17 bases left between them. Per the germline V gene, CDR1 is LNHNV and CDR2 is YYDKDF (reference sequence). The CDR3 is made up of 17 amino acids. The DNA for the CDR3 is TGTGCCACCAGCAGAGATGAAGTCGGGACTGGGACCTACGAGCAGTACTTC. Its translation: CATSRDEVGTGTYEQYF.

A remark on this clonotype: One end of the junction fails to match germline, which may point to a read error. The V gene is TRBV12-3 or TRBV12-4, the J gene TRBJ2-7; TRBD1 is a possible D gene (9 bases). The CDR3 length is 15 residues. The CDR3 loop is CTSSQRGTGKREQYF. The CDR3 DNA reads TGTACCAGCAGCCAGCGGGGGACAGGGAAACGCGAGCAGTACTTC.

This clonotype came up many times. This rearrangement joins TRBV4-1 to TRBJ1-2; D ambiguous. The CDR3 length is 11 residues. CDR1 is MGHRA and CDR2 is YSYEKL in the germline V gene. The V gene lost 0 bases and the J gene lost 10 bases, with 6 bases spanning the gap. The CDR3 DNA is TGCGCCAGCAGCCAAGATATAACCTACACCTTC. Translation: CASSQDITYTF.

This clonotype was detected a few times. This chain connects TRBV4-1 to TRBJ1-6, with TRBD1 as a possible D gene (5 bases). V lost 3 bases and J lost 9, with 15 bases in between. This CDR3 region has 15 residues. Germline CDR1 is MGHRA and CDR2 is YSYEKL. CDR3 in DNA: TGCGCCAGCAGCCACCCCTCGGGGGAGAGTTCACCCCTCCACTTT. Its translation is CASSHPSGESSPLHF.

This clonotype showed up many times. The junction differs from germline at one of its ends, possibly a read error. The rearrangement joins TRBV12-3 or TRBV12-4 to TRBJ2-7; 8 bases are shared with TRBD2. The CDR3 covers 14 residues. The CDR3 coding sequence is TGTGCCAGCAGTATAGCGGGGCTAACTTACGAGCAGTACTTC. This sequence encodes CASSIAGLTYEQYF.

The V call is TRBV6-1, the J call TRBJ1-6; D is undetermined. Looked up from germline, CDR1 is MNHNS and CDR2 is SASEGT. This CDR3 spans 15 amino acids. The V gene lost 7 bases and the J gene lost 7 bases, with 17 bases spanning the gap. The CDR3 here is CASTPVETLNSPLHF. DNA for the CDR3: TGTGCCAGCACCCCTGTGGAAACCTTAAATTCACCCCTCCACTTT.

The rearrangement joins TRBV20-1 to TRBJ2-7; D perhaps matches TRBD1 (7 bases). V lost 1 base to trimming and J lost 3 bases, with 13 bases between them. Per the germline V gene, CDR1 is DFQATT and CDR2 is SNEGSKA (reference sequence). The length of the CDR3 is 14 residues. The DNA of the CDR3 is TGCAGTGCTAGAGGGGCAGGGGGGATCTACGAGCAGTACTTC. Translated, it gives CSARGAGGIYEQYF.

This clonotype was observed many times. CDR3 protein: CASSLLSGQEAFF. The CDR3 nucleotides are TGCGCCAGCAGTCTGCTTAGCGGACAGGAAGCTTTCTTT. The chain uses TRBV10-2 and TRBJ1-1; tentatively, D is TRBD1 (6 bases). The length of the CDR3 is 13 residues. V lost 5 bases and J lost 8, with 15 bases in between. Per the germline V gene, CDR1 is WSHSY and CDR2 is SAAADI.

This clonotype was recorded only once. The V gene is TRBV7-8, the J gene TRBJ1-3; D remains ambiguous. Trimming took off 5 bases at V and 0 bases at J, with 17 bases between the two ends. The CDR3 covers 17 residues. Germline-derived CDR1 and CDR2 are SGHVS and FQNEAQ. CDR3: CASSPFLVHPSGNTIYF. The CDR3 DNA is TGTGCCAGCAGCCCCTTCCTGGTACACCCCTCTGGAAACACCATATATTTT.

In its sample, this clonotype was seen a few times. This chain links TRBV6-1 with TRBJ2-2; the D gene is possibly TRBD1 (6 bases). Trimming stripped 6 bases from V and 4 bases from J, with 18 bases between. CDR3 size: 16 residues. Per the germline V gene, CDR1 is MNHNS and CDR2 is SASEGT. The CDR3 region is CASRTTGTYLTGELFF. CDR3 nucleotides: TGTGCCAGCAGAACGACCGGGACATATCTCACCGGGGAGCTGTTTTTT.

This chain links TRBV12-3 or TRBV12-4 with TRBJ2-3; 11 bases match TRBD2. V shed 1 base, J shed 6 bases, and the junction held 3 bases outside the gene matches. CDR3 size: 15 residues. The chain's CDR3 is CASSLELAGADTQYF. DNA of the CDR3: TGTGCCAGCAGTTTAGAACTAGCGGGAGCGGATACGCAGTATTTT.

Ten or more counts support this clonotype. The chain recombines TRBV6-1 with TRBJ2-5; 10 bases are shared with TRBD2. V dropped 7 bases and J dropped 2; count of bases not matched to a gene: 4. The CDR3 extends over 14 amino acids. Germline values: CDR1 MNHNS, CDR2 SASEGT. CDR3 protein: CASTRTSGQETQYF. CDR3 DNA: TGTGCCAGCACCCGGACTAGCGGACAAGAGACCCAGTACTTC.

This clonotype was detected only a few times. A single base separates this from a much larger clone, so it may be a read error. The CDR3 nucleotides read TGTGCCAGCAGCGGTGGGCGCATTGGCAATCAGTCCCAGCATTTT. Translating gives CASSGGRIGNQSQHF. The chain employs TRBV6-1 and TRBJ1-5, with D hard to call. CDR3 length: 15 amino acids. Germline CDR1 and CDR2: MNHNS and SASEGT.

As regards this clonotype: No conserved phenylalanine or tryptophan ends this CDR3, so it is likely a read error. The chain uses TRBV27 and TRBJ2-2; D ambiguous. Germline V gene sequence: CDR1 MNHEY, CDR2 SMNVEV (reference sequence). The CDR3 sequence is 11 residues long. CDR3 loop: CASSRSGELFY. CDR3 bases: TGTGCGAGCAGTCGGTCCGGGGAGCTGTTTTAT.

This clonotype came up a few times. J is TRBJ1-2 and V is TRBV29-1, with 9 bases that match TRBD1. CDR1 and CDR2 (germline): SQVTM, ANQGSEA. Unmatched junction bases numbered 10, after V lost 6 bases and J lost 2 bases. The length of the CDR3 is 15 residues. CDR3 protein: CSVPGTGSENYGYTF. The CDR3 nucleotides are TGCAGCGTCCCGGGGACAGGGTCGGAGAACTATGGCTACACCTTC.

In DNA, the CDR3 is TGTGCCACCGAGGGACTAGCGGGAGGACTAGGGAGCGGGGAGCTGTTTTTT. Its translation is CATEGLAGGLGSGELFF. The chain employs TRBV24-1 and TRBJ2-2, with 15 positions matching TRBD2. The trim removed 9 bases at V and 7 bases at J, leaving 11 bases unmatched. Per the germline V gene, CDR1 is KGHDR and CDR2 is SFDVKD. The length of the CDR3 is 17 residues.

This clonotype was found many times. This rearrangement joins TRBV30 to TRBJ1-2, with TRBD1 as a possible D gene (6 bases). The CDR3 covers 14 residues. CDR1 is GTSNPN and CDR2 is SVGIG in the germline V gene (reference sequence). Trimming pared 5 bases from V and 0 bases from J, leaving 13 bases between. CDR3 amino acids: CAWGRTAANYGYTF. The CDR3, as DNA: TGTGCCTGGGGTCGGACAGCAGCTAACTATGGCTACACCTTC.

Ten or more counts support this clonotype. The chain joins TRBV7-9 to TRBJ1-1, with TRBD1 matching over 9 bases. The ends lost 5 bases at V and 5 bases at J; junction bases unmatched: 3. CDR3 length equals 13 residues. CDR1 is SEHNR and CDR2 is FQNEAQ in the germline V gene (reference sequence). The CDR3 coding sequence is TGTGCCAGCAGCCGGACAGGGGAGACTGAAGCTTTCTTT. This translates into CASSRTGETEAFF.

This chain uses TRBV6-2 or TRBV6-3 with TRBJ1-2; D is perhaps TRBD1 (5 bases). The CDR3 extends over 14 amino acids. Trimming stripped 5 bases from V and 5 bases from J, with 15 bases between. CDR1 and CDR2 from the germline V gene are MNHEY and SVGEGT. The CDR3 spells CASSPPGIGYGYTF. CDR3 in DNA: TGTGCCAGCAGTCCCCCAGGGATTGGTTATGGCTACACCTTC.

The chain couples TRBV4-3 to TRBJ1-6; the D gene is possibly TRBD1 (5 bases). CDR3 length equals 17 residues. Germline values: CDR1 LGHNA, CDR2 YSLEER. Trimming removed 0 bases from V and 7 bases from J, with 16 bases in between. The CDR3 DNA reads TGCGCCAGCAGCCAAGAGGCATGGCGTCAGGGAAATTCACCCCTCCACTTT. Translation: CASSQEAWRQGNSPLHF.

This clonotype was counted at least ten times. The rearrangement uses TRBV6-1 and TRBJ1-1; 9 bases are shared with TRBD1. The CDR3 covers 16 residues. From germline, CDR1 is MNHNS and CDR2 SASEGT. J gave up 5 bases and V 4 bases, and 11 bases lay outside the gene matches. The CDR3 DNA reads TGTGCCAGCAGTGCGGGACAGGGTAGAGTAGGGACTGAAGCTTTCTTT. Its translation is CASSAGQGRVGTEAFF.

This clonotype was recorded many times. The V gene is TRBV10-3, the J gene TRBJ1-2; perhaps TRBD1 as D (6 bases). CDR3 length: 16 amino acids. The V end lost 4 bases, the J end lost 5 bases, and 20 bases lay between the germline ends. Per germline, CDR1 ENHRY and CDR2 SYGVKD. The CDR3 spells CAISGRDNRGNYGYTF. Here the CDR3 DNA reads TGTGCCATCAGTGGCCGGGACAACCGAGGGAATTATGGCTACACCTTC.

This clonotype was counted at least ten times. The chain combines TRBV2 with TRBJ1-5; D ambiguous. V gave up 6 bases and J gave up 6 bases, with 18 bases separating them. Germline CDR1 and CDR2: SNHLY and FYNNEI. This CDR3 is 15 amino acids long. CDR3 sequence reads: CASSLGVGILQPQHF. CDR3 sequence (DNA): TGTGCCAGCAGCCTGGGCGTAGGGATACTTCAGCCCCAGCATTTT.

This clonotype has at least ten counts. The chain joins TRBV11-2 to TRBJ1-3, with 9 bases fitting TRBD1. The CDR3 sequence is 15 residues long. Germline-derived CDR1 and CDR2 are SGHAT and FQNNGV. V dropped 4 bases and J dropped 4; count of bases not matched to a gene: 5. This CDR3 is CASSSRDRDGNTIYF. DNA for the CDR3: TGTGCCAGCAGCTCCCGGGACAGGGACGGAAACACCATATATTTT.

This clonotype was observed many times. The rearrangement uses TRBV7-8 and TRBJ2-5, with 7 bases identical to TRBD2. The CDR3 is 17 residues long. V shed 1 base, J shed 2 bases, and the junction held 10 bases outside the gene matches. CDR1 is SGHVS and CDR2 is FQNEAQ in the germline V gene. CDR3 sequence: CASSLVSLAEIQETQYF. CDR3 DNA: TGTGCCAGCAGCTTAGTGTCGCTAGCGGAGATTCAAGAGACCCAGTACTTC.

This clonotype was counted at least ten times. V is TRBV28 and J is TRBJ2-7, with no clear D. Germline loops: CDR1 MDHEN, CDR2 SYDVKM. This CDR3 region has 13 residues. V lost 6 bases to trimming and J lost 6 bases, with 15 bases between them. The CDR3 coding sequence is TGTGCCAGCAGGTCAGAGACGTCTGGCGAGCAGTACTTC. Its translation is CASRSETSGEQYF.